The source of this T cell receptor beta chain is a study of blood T cell repertoires in COVID-19 (dated by TCRdb to 2018 to 2020). Study-wide context: Collaborator samples came from the United States, Italy and Spain and covered acute and convalescent phases of COVID-19. The samples were drawn from two sources: the first 160 participants of the ongoing ImmuneRACE study, and 1,000 to 1,500 subjects contributed by 6 global collaborators. The sample metadata nearly always contained a de-identified subject ID, COVID-19 status, age in years and sex. The repertoires were released in a freely available public database intended as a resource for research on the immune response to SARS-CoV-2. Where available, HLA class I and class II types were obtained from metadata supplied by the sample provider rather than from assay-based typing. The prospective study material was composed of cDNA or gDNA derived from T cells, B-cell-depleted T cells, or PBMCs. Subjects who had been exposed to COVID-19, were actively infected with it, or had recovered from it provided the deeply sampled blood TCRbeta repertoires that made up the dataset. What the work shows at the level of the full study, not this receptor alone: The quantity of clinical and demographic metadata differed by source and by participant and was supplied without curation.

TCRbeta CDR3 regions were amplified from genomic DNA by means of the immunoSEQ Assay, a bias-controlled multiplex PCR. Turning to the authors' computational methods: The number of nucleated cells in each sample was estimated by amplification of reference gene primers within the assay. To quantify the absolute abundance of each unique TCRbeta CDR3 rearrangement, sequence reads were collapsed and filtered. For each sample, productive Simpson clonality was calculated as the square root of Simpson's diversity index over productive rearrangements. TCRdb took over this immuneACCESS table, retaining in-frame rearrangements with V and J assigned. Such tables are incomplete; in checked studies, under half of the missing clones stem from an unresolved V gene, and the remainder is unexplained. V and J calls and clone size follow that table, whereas D and trimming were derived from the DNA. The sample yields some 150,000 clones; 81% were counted once. The ten most abundant clones make up roughly 8% of the sample.

Whole blood was collected in K2EDTA tubes by collaborating institutions according to the institutions' own protocols. For TCRbeta analysis, collaborators shipped samples as frozen whole blood, isolated PBMCs, or DNA extracted from either of those sample types. CDR1 and CDR2 were assigned from the germline V gene (reference sequence) as SEHNR and FQNEAQ. CDR3 length: 13 amino acids, cysteine to phenylalanine. Just the 39-base CDR3 DNA is kept, in frame starting at base 1. Cut back by 0 bases and 3 bases, the V and J ends lie 6 bases apart. Regarding this clone: Its binding antigen is unknown. No base quality information exists; no much larger clone differs at one position.

The chain employs TRBV7-9 and TRBJ2-7; tentative D gene TRBD2, with 5 bases matching. Sequenced material: peripheral blood. The source is a human donor with acute or convalescent COVID-19. The donor label of this sample is uncertain. The CDR3 protein: CASSLAGVYEQYF. The DNA sequence is TGTGCCAGCAGCTTAGCCGGGGTCTACGAGCAGTACTTC.